The text below deals with one T cell receptor (beta chain). Its matching antigen is unknown. The sample belongs to a study of shared clonotypes between healthy human individuals. TCRdb's copy holds only in-frame clones and misses some; the assay was immunoSEQ multiplex PCR. The data show about 750,000 clones, around 92% seen once. Positive CCR7 selection of CD45RO-negative cells yielded the naive CD8 cells, and terminally differentiated effector memory CD45RA+ cells were excluded. After removal of 4 bases from V and 6 bases from J, the junction contained 11 bases not matched to a gene. CDR1 SQVTM and CDR2 ANQGSEA come from the germline V gene. There are 14 residues in the CDR3. The study's findings and limits: Sequencing of the sorted subsets was shown by rarefaction to be incomplete despite large depth.

The sample comprised naive CD8+ T cells sorted from blood. The gene calls are TRBV29-1 and TRBJ1-2; TRBD1 matches at 7 bases. The receptor comes from a man aged 30 to 39 in good health. This chain's CDR3 is CSVGATGRLDGYTF. In nucleotides, the CDR3 is TGCAGCGTTGGGGCGACAGGGAGGCTAGATGGCTACACCTTC. Drawing the rest from reference TRBV29-1 and TRBJ1-2, the complete variable domain is SAVISQKPSRDICQRGTSLTIQCQVDSQVTMMFWYRQQPGQSLTLIATANQGSEATYESGFVIDKFPISRPNLTFSTLTVSNMSPEDSSIYLCSVGATGRLDGYTFGSGTRLTVV.